This T cell receptor beta chain was profiled in a study of blood T cells in healthy people across ages. The CDR3 loop spans 15 amino acids. Per germline, CDR1 MNHEY and CDR2 SMNVEV (reference sequence). Losses at the gene ends were 3 bases for V and 8 bases for J; bases not matched to a gene: 9. The second PCR ran 7 to 11 cycles with a sample-barcoded 5' primer and J-beta primers. A single record per CDR3 protein comes from TCRdb applying MiXCR to the 5' RACE reads. This repertoire shows approximately 1.5 million distinct CDR3 sequences, roughly 43% found once; its top ten account for 4%. Healthy individuals of Caucasian origin from Russia, aged about 6 to 95, served as donors. Researchers report isolating at least 7 million PBMCs per sample.

This TCR was recovered from a woman aged 18-35 years in good health. The J gene is TRBJ2-1, the V gene TRBV27; 8 positions match TRBD2. The sequencing sample was made of blood. CDR3 in amino acids: CASSFGGLGLHEQFF. CDR3 nucleotide sequence: TGTGCCAGCAGTTTTGGGGGACTAGGTCTCCATGAGCAGTTCTTC.